The source of this TCR beta chain is a study of vaccination and CD4 T cells after COVID-19. Worth noting for this clonotype: Its antigen is as yet unknown.

The Oncomine TCR Beta short-read assay was applied to DNA of cultured CD4+ T cells. TCRdb re-derived calls from the PCR reads in MiXCR, one entry per CDR3 protein. The table shows 7,000 to 8,000 distinct CDR3 sequences, with approximately 60% occurring only once. The V end lost 5 bases, the J end lost 5 bases, and 13 bases lay between the germline ends. The CDR3 covers 13 residues. The treatment: approximately 9-day PBMC culture with coronavirus spike peptide pools or control peptides (ViraFEST assay). First, ViraFEST expanded antigen-specific T cells with peptide pools, and next it sequenced the TCRs. Positive PCR dates spanned March to December 2020, predating US Alpha, Beta and Delta variants. Isolation of CD4+ T cells by negative selection took place after around 9 days of culture.

The TCR comes from a human donor who had recovered from COVID-19. This chain uses TRBV12-3 or TRBV12-4 with TRBJ2-7; D unresolved. Sequencing input: CD4+ T cells from blood, cultured in vitro. CDR3 region: CASSGIFGNEQYF. CDR3 coding DNA: TGTGCCAGCAGTGGGATCTTTGGGAACGAGCAGTACTTC.